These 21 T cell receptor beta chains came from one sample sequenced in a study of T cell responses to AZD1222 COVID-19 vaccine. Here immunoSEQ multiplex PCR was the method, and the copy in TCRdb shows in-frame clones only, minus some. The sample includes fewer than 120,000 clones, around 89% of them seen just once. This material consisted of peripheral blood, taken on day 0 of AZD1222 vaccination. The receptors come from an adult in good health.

CDR3 sequence: CASSSSGGHTGELFF. The CDR3, as DNA: TGTGCCAGCAGCTCCAGCGGGGGCCACACCGGGGAGCTGTTTTTT. The chain has TRBV11-2 and TRBJ2-2; 8 bases are shared with TRBD2. The V segment lost 4 bases and the J segment 3 bases; nucleotides outside the gene matches: 4. The CDR3 covers 15 residues. From germline, CDR1 is SGHAT and CDR2 FQNNGV.

The CDR3 loop is CASSQTPGQGEAGGYTF. CDR3 DNA: TGCGCCAGCAGCCAAACGCCGGGACAGGGGGAAGCGGGTGGCTACACCTTC. The J gene is TRBJ1-2, the V gene TRBV4-1; 11 bases line up with TRBD1. J lost 7 bases, V lost 2 bases, and 12 bases had no gene match. Looked up from germline, CDR1 is MGHRA and CDR2 is YSYEKL. There are 17 residues in the CDR3.

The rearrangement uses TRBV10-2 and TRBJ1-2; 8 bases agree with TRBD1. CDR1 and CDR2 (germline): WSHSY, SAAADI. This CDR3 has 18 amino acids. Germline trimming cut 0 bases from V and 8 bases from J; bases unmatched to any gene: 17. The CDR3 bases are TGCGCCAGCAGTGAGTCGACTCGGGGCAGGGGGCGCACGGGCGGCTACACCTTC. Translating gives CASSESTRGRGRTGGYTF.

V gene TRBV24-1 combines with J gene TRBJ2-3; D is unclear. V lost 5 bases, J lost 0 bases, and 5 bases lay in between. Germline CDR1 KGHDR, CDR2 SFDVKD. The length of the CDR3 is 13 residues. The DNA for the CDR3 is TGTGCCACCAGTGTCACTAGCACAGATACGCAGTATTTT. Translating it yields CATSVTSTDTQYF.

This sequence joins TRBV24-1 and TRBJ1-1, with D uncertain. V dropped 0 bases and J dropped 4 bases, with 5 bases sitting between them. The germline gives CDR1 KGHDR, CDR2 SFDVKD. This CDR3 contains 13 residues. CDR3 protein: CATSDLWGTEAFF. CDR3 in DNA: TGTGCCACCAGTGATTTGTGGGGCACTGAAGCTTTCTTT.

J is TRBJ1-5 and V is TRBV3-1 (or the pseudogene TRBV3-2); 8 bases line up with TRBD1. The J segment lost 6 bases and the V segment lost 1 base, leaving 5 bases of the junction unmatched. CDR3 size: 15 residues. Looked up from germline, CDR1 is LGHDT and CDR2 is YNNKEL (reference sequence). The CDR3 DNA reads TGTGCCAGCAGCCAAGGTTCAACAGGGGGTCAGCCCCAGCATTTT. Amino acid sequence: CASSQGSTGGQPQHF.

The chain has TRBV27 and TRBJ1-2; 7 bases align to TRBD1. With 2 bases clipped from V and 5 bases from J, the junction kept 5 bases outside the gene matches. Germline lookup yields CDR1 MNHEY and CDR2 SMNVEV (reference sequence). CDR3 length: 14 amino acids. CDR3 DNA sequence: TGTGCCAGCAGTTTACGCCAGGGGGTGTATGGCTACACCTTC. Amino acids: CASSLRQGVYGYTF.

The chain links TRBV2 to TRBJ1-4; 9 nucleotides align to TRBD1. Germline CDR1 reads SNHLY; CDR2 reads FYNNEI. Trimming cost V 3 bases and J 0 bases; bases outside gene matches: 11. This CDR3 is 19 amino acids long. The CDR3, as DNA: TGTGCCAGCAGTGATCTCGGGACAGGGAATTATGCAACTAATGAAAAACTGTTTTTT. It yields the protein CASSDLGTGNYATNEKLFF.

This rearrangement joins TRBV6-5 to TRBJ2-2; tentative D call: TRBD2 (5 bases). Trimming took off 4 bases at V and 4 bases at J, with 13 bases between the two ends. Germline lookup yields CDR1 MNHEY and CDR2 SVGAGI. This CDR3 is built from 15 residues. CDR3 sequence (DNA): TGTGCCAGCAGTTCGAGGGCATTCGGCACCGGGGAGCTGTTTTTT. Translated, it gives CASSSRAFGTGELFF.

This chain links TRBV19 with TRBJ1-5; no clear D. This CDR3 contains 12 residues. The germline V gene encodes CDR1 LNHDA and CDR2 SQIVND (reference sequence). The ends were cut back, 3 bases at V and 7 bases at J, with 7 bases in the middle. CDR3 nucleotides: TGTGCCAGTAGTATCCTATCCCAGCCCCAGCATTTT. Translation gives CASSILSQPQHF.

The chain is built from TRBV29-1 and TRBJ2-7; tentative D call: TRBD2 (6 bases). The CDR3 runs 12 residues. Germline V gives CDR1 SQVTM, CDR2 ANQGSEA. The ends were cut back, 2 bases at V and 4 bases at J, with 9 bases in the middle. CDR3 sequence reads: CSVEFGGYEQYF. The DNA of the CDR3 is TGCAGCGTTGAATTTGGAGGGTACGAGCAGTACTTC.

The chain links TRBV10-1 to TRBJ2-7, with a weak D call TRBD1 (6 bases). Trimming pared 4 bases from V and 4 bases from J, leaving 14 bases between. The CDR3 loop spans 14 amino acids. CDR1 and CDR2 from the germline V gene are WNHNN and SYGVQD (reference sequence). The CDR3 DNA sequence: TGCGCCAGCAGTGCCGGTGTAGGGGGTTACGAGCAGTACTTC. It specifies CASSAGVGGYEQYF.

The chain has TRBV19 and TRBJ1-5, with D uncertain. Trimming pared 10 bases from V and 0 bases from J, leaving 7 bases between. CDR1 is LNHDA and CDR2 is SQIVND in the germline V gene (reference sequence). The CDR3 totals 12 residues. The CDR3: CATRISNQPQHF. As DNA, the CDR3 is TGTGCCACTCGAATTAGCAATCAGCCCCAGCATTTT. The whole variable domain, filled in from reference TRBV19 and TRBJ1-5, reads DGGITQSPKYLFRKEGQNVTLSCEQNLNHDAMYWYRQDPGQGLRLIYYSQIVNDFQKGDIAEGYSVSREKKESFPLTVTSAQKNPTAFYLCATRISNQPQHFGDGTRLSIL.

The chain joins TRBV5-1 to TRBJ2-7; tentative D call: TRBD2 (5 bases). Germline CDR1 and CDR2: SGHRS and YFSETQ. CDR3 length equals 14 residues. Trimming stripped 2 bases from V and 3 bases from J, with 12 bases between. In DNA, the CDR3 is TGCGCCAGCAGCTTAGACACTGGACTCTACGAGCAGTACTTC. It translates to CASSLDTGLYEQYF.

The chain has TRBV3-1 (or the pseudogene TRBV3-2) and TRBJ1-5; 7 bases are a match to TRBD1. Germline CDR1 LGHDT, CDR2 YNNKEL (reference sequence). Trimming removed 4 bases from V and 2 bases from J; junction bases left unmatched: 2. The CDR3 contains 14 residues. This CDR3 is CASSPGQGNQPQHF. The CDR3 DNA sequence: TGTGCCAGCAGCCCTGGACAGGGCAATCAGCCCCAGCATTTT.

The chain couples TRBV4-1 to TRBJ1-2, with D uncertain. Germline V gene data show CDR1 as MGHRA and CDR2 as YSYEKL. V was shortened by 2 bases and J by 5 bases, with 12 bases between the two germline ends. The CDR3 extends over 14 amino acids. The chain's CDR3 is CASSQSYQAYGYTF. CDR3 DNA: TGCGCCAGCAGCCAATCCTACCAAGCTTATGGCTACACCTTC.

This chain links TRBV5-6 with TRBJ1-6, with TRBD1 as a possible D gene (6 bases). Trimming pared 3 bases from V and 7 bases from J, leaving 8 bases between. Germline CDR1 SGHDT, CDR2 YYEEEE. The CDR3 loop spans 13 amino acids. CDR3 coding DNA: TGTGCCAGCAGCTGGACAGACAATTCACCCCTCCACTTT. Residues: CASSWTDNSPLHF. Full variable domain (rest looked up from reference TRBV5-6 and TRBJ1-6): DAGVTQSPTHLIKTRGQQVTLRCSPKSGHDTVSWYQQALGQGPQFIFQYYEEEERQRGNFPDRFSGHQFPNYSSELNVNALLLGDSALYLCASSWTDNSPLHFGNGTRLTVT.

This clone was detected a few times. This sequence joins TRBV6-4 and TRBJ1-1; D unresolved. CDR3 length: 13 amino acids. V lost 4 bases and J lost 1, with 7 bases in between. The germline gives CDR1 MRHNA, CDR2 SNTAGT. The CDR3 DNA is TGTGCCAGCAGTGCGAACTCGAACACTGAAGCTTTCTTT. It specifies CASSANSNTEAFF.

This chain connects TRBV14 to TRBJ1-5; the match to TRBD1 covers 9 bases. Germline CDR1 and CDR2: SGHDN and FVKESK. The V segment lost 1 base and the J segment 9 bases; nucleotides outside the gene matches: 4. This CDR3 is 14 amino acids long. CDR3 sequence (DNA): TGTGCCAGCAGCCAAGGGACAGGGGCTGGGCCCCAGCATTTT. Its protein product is CASSQGTGAGPQHF.

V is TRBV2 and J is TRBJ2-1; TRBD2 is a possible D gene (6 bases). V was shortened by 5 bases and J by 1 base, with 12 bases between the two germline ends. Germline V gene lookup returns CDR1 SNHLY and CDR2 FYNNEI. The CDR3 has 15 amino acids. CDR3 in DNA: TGTGCCAGCAGTCCCATAGCGGTTTCCTACAATGAGCAGTTCTTC. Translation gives CASSPIAVSYNEQFF.

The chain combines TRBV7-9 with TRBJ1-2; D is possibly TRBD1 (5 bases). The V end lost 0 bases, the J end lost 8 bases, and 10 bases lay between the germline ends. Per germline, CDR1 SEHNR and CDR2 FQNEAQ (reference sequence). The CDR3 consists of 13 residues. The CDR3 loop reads CASSLARGAGYTF. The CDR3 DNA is TGTGCCAGCAGCTTAGCAAGAGGGGCAGGCTACACCTTC. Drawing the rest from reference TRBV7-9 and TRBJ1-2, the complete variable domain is DTGVSQNPRHKITKRGQNVTFRCDPISEHNRLYWYRQTLGQGPEFLTYFQNEAQLEKSRLLSDRFSAERPKGSFSTLEIQRTEQGDSAMYLCASSLARGAGYTFGSGTRLTVV.